Included here is one T cell receptor (beta chain) sequence, with context. Its binding antigen is unknown. A junction boundary mismatches the germline segment, possibly from a read error. Other DNA sequences of this sample code for an identical CDR3. Each donor gave one peripheral blood draw, averaging approximately 0.12 L, which was collected into heparinised tubes. A BD FACSAria II and a panel including CD45RO, CCR7, CD25, CD127, CD95 and CD27 were used to sort naive, central memory, regulatory and stem cell-like memory CD4+ T cells. All sorted populations exceeded 95% purity. PBMCs were isolated right away by Lymphoprep density gradient centrifugation and were stained directly, without culture. To minimize batch effects, samples were stained and sorted in pairs, one healthy donor with one patient per experiment. The sample originates from a study of beta chain features in type 1 diabetes (dated by TCRdb to the late 2010s). About the study as a whole: Mean age, gender distribution, total cell number and subset yield were not different between patients and healthy donors. The study compared the TCRB repertoires of sorted circulating CD4+ T cell subsets in recently diagnosed type 1 diabetes patients with those in matched healthy donors. A total of 85 million to 110 million sorted cells were examined across all samples, and RNA yield correlated strongly with the number of cells per subset. Regulatory and stem cell-like memory subsets were isolated from only 8 patients and roughly 8 healthy donors, whereas naive and central memory subsets came from all 30 or so donors.

The germline V gene (reference sequence) supplies CDR1 SGHNT and CDR2 YYREEE. The CDR3 starts with the cysteine, ends with the phenylalanine, and has 13 residues. The read is trimmed to its CDR3 DNA, 39 bases read in frame from base 1. Study-wide findings and limitations: Because small numbers of individuals were included in the HLA sub-analyses, any influence of HLA type on TCRB rearrangement was left unresolved. Because cDNA rather than genomic DNA was sequenced, highly expressing activated cells could have been over-represented, although no difference in activation and CD3 levels was found between groups. At VDJ recombination sites, patients with type 1 diabetes made fewer insertions and deleted more nucleotides, a pattern implying thymic rearrangement abnormalities. Naive, central memory and regulatory TCRB repertoires appeared more similar among patients than among healthy donors. Type 1 diabetes patients showed a moderate but significant shortening of TCRB CDR3 length in all four CD4+ subsets. Shorter templates might be favored by PCR, yet because patient and control samples were amplified and corrected together, any such skew would affect both groups equally.

All of the isolated RNA was reverse transcribed with the High Capacity cDNA Reverse Transcription Kit, so expressed TCRB transcripts were sequenced. Deep immunoSEQ sequencing was applied to naive, central memory and regulatory T cell samples, giving an average of approximately 4 million total reads per sample. After sorted cells were lysed in RLT buffer, RNA was extracted with DNase-treated RNeasy Micro or Mini kits, with the choice depending on cell number. To prevent cross-contamination, each cell subset was processed individually, whereas patient and healthy donor samples were processed jointly. TCRB sequences were amplified from cDNA with the immunoSEQ multiplex PCR, producing 87-bp fragments spanning the CDR3 region. The amplicons were sequenced using the Illumina HiSeq platform. The authors' pipeline ran thus. PCR bias was computationally corrected using synthetic template baselines, reads within Hamming distance 2 were collapsed, and singletons that could not be merged were discarded. Reads were aligned against IMGT to assign V, D and J genes, CDR3 length and insertions or deletions at six rearrangement sites. Within each subset, clonotype counts were normalized to sorted cell number, after which true diversity and Gini coefficients were computed with the tcR R package. The overlap coefficient, calculated on TCRB nucleotide sequences, was used to measure repertoire sharing. The table comes from immuneACCESS by way of TCRdb, which keeps in-frame sequences with V and J called. Part of the clones is missing from these tables; in studies checked, under half for an unresolved V gene and the rest for unknown reasons. The V and J calls and the clone size are those of that table, but D and trimming were determined from the DNA. This sample lists around 300,000 clones; 13% to 15% were detected once. 6.7% of the sample is held by the ten biggest clonotypes.

This receptor was obtained from a man between 25 and 39 years old in good health. The rearrangement combines TRBV5-4 with TRBJ2-7, with the D segment identity uncertain. The sequenced sample consisted of central memory CD4+ T cells from blood. CDR3 sequence: CASSLSGSSEQYF. The nucleotide sequence is given as TGCGCCAGCAGCCTGTCTGGCTCGTCCGAGCAGTACTTC.